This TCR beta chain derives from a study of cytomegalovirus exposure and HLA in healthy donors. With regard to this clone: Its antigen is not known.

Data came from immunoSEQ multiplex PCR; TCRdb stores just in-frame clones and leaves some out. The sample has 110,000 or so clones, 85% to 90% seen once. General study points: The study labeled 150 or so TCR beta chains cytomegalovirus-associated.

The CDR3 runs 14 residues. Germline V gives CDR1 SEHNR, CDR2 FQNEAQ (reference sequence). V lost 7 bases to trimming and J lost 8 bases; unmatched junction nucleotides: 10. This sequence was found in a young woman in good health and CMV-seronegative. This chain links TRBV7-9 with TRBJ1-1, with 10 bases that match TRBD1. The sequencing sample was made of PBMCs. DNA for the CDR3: TGTGCCAGCATCGATGGGACAGGGGCGGAAGAAGCTTTCTTT. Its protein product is CASIDGTGAEEAFF.